This TCR beta chain originates from a study of T cell responses to AZD1222 COVID-19 vaccine. Study-level findings and limits: Clonal diversity was possibly underestimated, and the donors were mostly white British, with more females. AZD1222 recipients seropositive at baseline numbered only six.

Sequencing used immunoSEQ multiplex PCR; TCRdb keeps in-frame clones, though not all of them. This table has 75,000 to 100,000 clones, over 85% appearing once. Comments on this clone: Its matching antigen is unknown.

V was shortened by 2 bases and J by 6 bases, with 11 bases between the two germline ends. The germline gives CDR1 SGDLS, CDR2 YYNGEE. The CDR3 consists of 13 residues. The sequencing here drew on peripheral blood, taken on day 0 of AZD1222 vaccination. The receptor was derived from an adult in good health. The V call is TRBV9, the J call TRBJ1-1; unclear D gene. The CDR3 here is CASSVGLTAEAFF. The CDR3 DNA sequence: TGTGCCAGCAGCGTCGGTCTGACCGCTGAAGCTTTCTTT.